Sequencing of this T cell receptor (beta chain) was carried out in a study of T cells in Graves' hyperthyroidism and ophthalmopathy. At least ten counts were recorded for this clonotype. Researchers amplified the TCR beta CDR3 regions from RNA transcripts. HTBI primers were employed in a first-round RT-PCR of the TCR CDR3. Using its own MiXCR run on the multiplex PCR reads, TCRdb lists one record per CDR3 protein. The table records hundreds of thousands of distinct CDR3 sequences, about 45% of them present only once. Germline CDR1 KGHDR, CDR2 SFDVKD. V was shortened by 7 bases and J by 0 bases, with 9 bases between the two germline ends. This CDR3 has 13 amino acids.

This sequence originates from an adult man with Graves' disease, either hyperthyroidism or ophthalmopathy (not recorded which). The genes are TRBV24-1 and TRBJ2-7; D may be TRBD1 or TRBD2 (5 bases each). Sequenced: peripheral blood or thyroid tissue (not recorded which). The CDR3 protein is CATSAGSSYEQYF. In DNA form, the CDR3 reads TGTGCCACCAGCGCAGGGAGCTCCTACGAGCAGTACTTC.